The 9 T cell receptor beta chains below were found in one sample sequenced in a study of T cells in Graves' hyperthyroidism and ophthalmopathy. Researchers took RNA transcripts and amplified the TCR beta CDR3 regions from them. An initial round of RT-PCR targeting the TCR CDR3 relied on the HTBI primer set. Each CDR3 protein is one row after TCRdb ran MiXCR on the multiplex PCR reads. The data contain about 290,000 distinct CDR3 sequences, about 14% of them seen just once; the ten biggest clones take up roughly 8%. The specimen sequenced was blood. The receptors here all came from a woman in her 30s with Graves' hyperthyroidism that later progressed to Graves' ophthalmopathy.

This clonotype came up many times. The rearrangement joins TRBV7-6 to TRBJ2-3; D gene uncertain. This CDR3 has 12 amino acids. CDR1 and CDR2 from the germline V gene are SGHVS and FNYEAQ. Trimming removed 4 bases from V and 6 bases from J, with 8 bases in between. The CDR3 here is CASSYQGDTQYF. In nucleotides, the CDR3 is TGTGCCAGCAGCTACCAAGGGGATACGCAGTATTTT.

This clonotype was seen repeatedly, ten times or more. The chain carries TRBV18 and TRBJ2-7; 11 bases align to TRBD1. The CDR3 runs 16 residues. The J segment lost 2 bases and the V segment lost 0 bases, leaving 3 bases of the junction unmatched. Germline CDR1 is KGHSH and CDR2 is LQKENI. The CDR3 DNA reads TGTGCCAGCTCACCACCGATGGGACAGGGGGCCTACGAGCAGTACTTC. Amino acids: CASSPPMGQGAYEQYF. Complete variable domain (other parts from reference TRBV18 and TRBJ2-7): NAGVMQNPRHLVRRRGQEARLRCSPMKGHSHVYWYRQLPEEGLKFMVYLQKENIIDESGMPKERFSAEFPKEGPSILRIQQVVRGDSAAYFCASSPPMGQGAYEQYFGPGTRLTVT.

V and J are TRBV15 and TRBJ2-5, with TRBD1 identical over 7 bases. The V and J ends lost 5 bases and 4 bases, in that order; junction bases with no gene match: 7. The V gene's germline CDR1 is LNHNV and CDR2 YYDKDF (reference sequence). The CDR3 consists of 14 residues. This CDR3 is CATSSRTGLETQYF. CDR3 bases: TGTGCCACCAGCTCCCGGACAGGCTTAGAGACCCAGTACTTC.

Ten or more counts support this clonotype. The rearrangement joins TRBV4-1 to TRBJ2-1, with D uncertain. V was trimmed by 0 bases and J by 9 bases, leaving 6 bases between them. CDR3 length equals 12 residues. CDR1 and CDR2 from the germline V gene are MGHRA and YSYEKL. The DNA of the CDR3 is TGCGCCAGCAGCCAAGACGGGTTTGAGCAGTTCTTC. This encodes CASSQDGFEQFF.

This clonotype was recorded at least ten times. The chain combines TRBV6-1 with TRBJ2-7, with 8 bases lining up with TRBD1. The CDR3 has 14 amino acids. From germline, CDR1 is MNHNS and CDR2 SASEGT. The ends lost 7 bases at V and 3 bases at J; junction bases unmatched: 8. The CDR3 loop reads CASTTAGGYYEQYF. CDR3 in DNA: TGTGCCAGCACCACCGCAGGGGGCTACTACGAGCAGTACTTC.

Comment on this clonotype: Given the absence of the conserved phenylalanine or tryptophan at the CDR3 end, a read error is likely. CDR3 in DNA: TGTGCCGTACTTCTGGGGGTCTCTGGGGCCAACGTCCTGACTTCC. It is translated as CAVLLGVSGANVLTS. This rearrangement joins TRBV7-9 to TRBJ2-6; the D call may be TRBD1 or TRBD2 (5 bases each). The V gene lost 11 bases and the J gene lost 0 bases, with 14 bases spanning the gap. Germline CDR1 reads SEHNR; CDR2 reads FQNEAQ (reference sequence). This CDR3 comprises 15 residues.

This clonotype turned up a few times. This chain connects TRBV3-1 to TRBJ2-2; perhaps TRBD1 as D (6 bases). Germline CDR1 LGHDT, CDR2 YNNKEL (reference sequence). There are 13 residues in the CDR3. V lost 4 bases and J 11 bases, leaving 14 bases between the germline ends. CDR3 loop: CASSRTGNGELFF. The CDR3 DNA reads TGTGCCAGCAGCCGCACAGGGAACGGAGAGCTGTTTTTT.

The table lists this clonotype with many counts. The V gene is TRBV29-1, the J gene TRBJ2-1; D possibly uses TRBD1 or TRBD2 (5 bases each). CDR3 length equals 12 residues. Per the germline V gene, CDR1 is SQVTM and CDR2 is ANQGSEA. With 3 bases removed from V and 4 bases from J, the gap between germline ends came to 7 bases. Here the CDR3 DNA reads TGCAGCGTTGACGAGGGGTACAATGAGCAGTTCTTC. This sequence encodes CSVDEGYNEQFF.

Points on this clonotype: A junction end diverges from the germline sequence, so it may reflect a read error. The chain has TRBV11-2 and TRBJ2-7, with no clear D. There are 13 residues in the CDR3. Looked up from germline, CDR1 is SGHAT and CDR2 is FQNNGV. The CDR3 DNA is TGCGCCAGCAGCCCTTCTCTGATATACGAGCAGTACTTC. Protein product: CASSPSLIYEQYF.